These T cell receptor beta chains were read from a single sample in a study of identical twins. MiXCR was run by TCRdb on the 5' RACE reads, yielding one entry per CDR3 protein. The sample yields hundreds of thousands of distinct CDR3 sequences, approximately 21% seen once. In addition, the sample was reused for a study of T cells expressing NK-cell markers.

Sequenced sample: PBMCs. These receptors were collected from a woman between 18 and 29 years old in good health. Each CDR3 is given with its conserved first and last residue. The D gene is left open where the match is weak.

j_gene,v_gene,d_gene,CDR3aa
TRBJ2-1,TRBV29-1,TRBD2,CSVAGLEVAGNYNEQFF
TRBJ1-1,TRBV5-4,TRBD1,CASSQGQGDFRDWTFF
TRBJ2-3,TRBV5-1,-,CASSFDSWDTQYF
TRBJ2-7,TRBV21-1,-,CASSFPQGKGSYEQYF
TRBJ2-7,TRBV19,TRBD1,CASSIDQQGFYEQYF
TRBJ2-1,TRBV6-2/TRBV6-3,TRBD2,CASSFSRRAGVRDEQFF
TRBJ1-1,TRBV3-1,-,CASTRFYTSNTEAFF
TRBJ1-4,TRBV12-3/TRBV12-4,TRBD1,CASSNRQGGKYQLFF
TRBJ1-5,TRBV7-2,-,CASSSRPGTSNQPQHF
TRBJ1-2,TRBV20-1,TRBD1,CSGTGANYGYTF
TRBJ2-7,TRBV5-1,TRBD1,CASSSGQGLTTYEQYF
TRBJ2-7,TRBV10-1,-,CASSAGLRPYEQYF
TRBJ2-3,TRBV7-9,TRBD2,CASSPALSGRGGTQYF
TRBJ2-1,TRBV12-3/TRBV12-4,TRBD2,CASGDSGSNEQFF
TRBJ2-3,TRBV29-1,-,CSVEDLGVSGGTDTQYF
TRBJ2-7,TRBV5-1,-,CASSLRGSGEQYF
TRBJ2-4,TRBV2,TRBD2,CARTLSGSNIQYF